This T cell receptor beta chain was observed in a study of blood T cell repertoires in COVID-19 (dated by TCRdb to 2020 to 2021). Regarding the study in general: Collaborator samples came from the United States, Italy and Spain and covered acute and convalescent phases of COVID-19. The material from the prospective study consisted of cDNA or gDNA derived from T cells, B-cell-depleted T cells, or PBMCs. Deeply sampled blood TCRbeta repertoires from subjects exposed to, actively infected with, or recovered from COVID-19 were included in the dataset. The repertoires were released in a freely available public database meant as a resource for research on the immune response to SARS-CoV-2. Samples came from the ongoing ImmuneRACE study (first 160 participants) plus 1,254 subjects from 6 global collaborators. Nearly every sample came with metadata listing a de-identified subject ID, COVID-19 status, age in years and sex. HLA class I and class II types, where available, came from metadata supplied by the sample provider rather than from assay-based typing.

CDR1 is given as MNHEY and CDR2 as SVGAGI, both from the germline V gene. The CDR3 measures 14 amino acids from cysteine to phenylalanine. CDR3 DNA only is kept here, 42 bases in frame from base 1. V trim: 5 bases; J trim: 8 bases; unmatched bases: 5. With regard to this clone: Its antigen remains undetermined. No base quality information exists; no much larger clone differs at one position.

At one collaborating source in Seattle, patients were enrolled during active infection and were followed longitudinally through the course of disease. Each collaborating institution followed its own protocols to collect whole blood in K2EDTA tubes. For TCRbeta analysis, collaborators shipped samples in one of three forms: frozen whole blood, isolated PBMCs, or DNA extracted from either of those sample types. Results and caveats for the whole study, not just this receptor: How much clinical and demographic metadata was included differed by source and by participant, and the metadata was provided uncurated.

The immunoSEQ Assay, a bias-controlled multiplex PCR, was used to amplify TCRbeta CDR3 regions from genomic DNA. Concerning the study's data processing: The number of nucleated cells in each sample was estimated by amplification of reference gene primers within the assay. To quantify the absolute abundance of each unique TCRbeta CDR3 rearrangement, sequence reads were collapsed and filtered. For each sample, productive Simpson clonality was calculated as the square root of Simpson's diversity index across productive rearrangements. The source is immuneACCESS, and TCRdb retained only in-frame sequences with V and J called. Part of the clones is not carried over; for the studies checked, unresolved V genes explain less than half of this, and the remainder is unexplained. The V and J calls and clone size come from that table; D and trimming were worked out from the DNA. Recorded for this sample are fewer than 450,000 clones; 75% to 90% of them occurred a single time. The ten largest clones add up to roughly 6% of the sample.

The rearrangement joined TRBV6-5 to TRBJ2-1; 11 central nucleotides agree with TRBD2. Input material: peripheral blood. The receptor was derived from a woman between 50 and 59 years old with COVID-19, enrolled during active disease. The DNA is TGTGCCAGCAGTACTAGCGGGAGAATGTATGAGCAGTTCTTC. This translates into CASSTSGRMYEQFF.